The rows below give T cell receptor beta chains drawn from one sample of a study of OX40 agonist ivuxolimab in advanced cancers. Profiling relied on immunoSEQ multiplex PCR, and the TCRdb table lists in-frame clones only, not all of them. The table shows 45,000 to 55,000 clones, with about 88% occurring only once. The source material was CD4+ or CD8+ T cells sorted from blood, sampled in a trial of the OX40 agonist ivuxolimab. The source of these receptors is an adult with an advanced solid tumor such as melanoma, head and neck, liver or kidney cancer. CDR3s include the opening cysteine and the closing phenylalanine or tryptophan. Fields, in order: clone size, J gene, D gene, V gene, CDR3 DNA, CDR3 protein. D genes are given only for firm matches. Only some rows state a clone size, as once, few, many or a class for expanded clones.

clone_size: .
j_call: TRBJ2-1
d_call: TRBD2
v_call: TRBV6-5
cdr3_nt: TGTGCCAGCACTGGAAGCGGGAGTAGTAATGAGCAGTTCTTC
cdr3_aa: CASTGSGSSNEQFF

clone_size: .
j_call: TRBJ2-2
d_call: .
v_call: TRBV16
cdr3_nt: TGTGCCAGCAGCCAATCTCCGCTAAACGGGGAGCTGTTTTTT
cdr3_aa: CASSQSPLNGELFF

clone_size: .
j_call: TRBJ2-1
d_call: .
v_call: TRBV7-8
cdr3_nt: TGTGCCAGCAGCTCTAGCGTGGGTCTCGGAGACACCAATGAGCAGTTCTTC
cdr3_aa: CASSSSVGLGDTNEQFF

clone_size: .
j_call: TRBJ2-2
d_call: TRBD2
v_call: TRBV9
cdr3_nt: TGTGCCAGCAGCGGAGGGATCCCCACTAGCGTTTACACCGGGGAGCTGTTTTTT
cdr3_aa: CASSGGIPTSVYTGELFF

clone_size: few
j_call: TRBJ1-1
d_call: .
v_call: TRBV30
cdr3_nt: TGTGCCTGGAGTGGGACGGGCACTGAAGCTTTCTTT
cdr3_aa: CAWSGTGTEAFF

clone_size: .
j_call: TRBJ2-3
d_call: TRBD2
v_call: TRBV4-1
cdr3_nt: TGCGCCAGCAGCGAACTAGCGGGCAGCACAGATACGCAGTATTTT
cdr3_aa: CASSELAGSTDTQYF

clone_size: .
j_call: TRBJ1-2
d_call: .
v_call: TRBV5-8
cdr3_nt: TGTGCCAGCAGCTTTGTTTTTGGTAGTGGCTATGGCTACACCTTC
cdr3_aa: CASSFVFGSGYGYTF

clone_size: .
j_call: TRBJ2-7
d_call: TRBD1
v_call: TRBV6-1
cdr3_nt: TGTGCCAGCAGTTGGGGACAGGGAGAGGGCTACGAGCAGTACTTC
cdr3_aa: CASSWGQGEGYEQYF

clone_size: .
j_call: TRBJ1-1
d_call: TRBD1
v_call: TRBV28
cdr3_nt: TGTGCCAGCACCACCCCCAGGGGGGGAGACACTGAAGCTTTCTTT
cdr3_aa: CASTTPRGGDTEAFF

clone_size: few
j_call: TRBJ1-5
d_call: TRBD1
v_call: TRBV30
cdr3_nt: TGTGCCTGGAGTGAGGACAGGGTCAATCAGCCCCAGCATTTT
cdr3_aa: CAWSEDRVNQPQHF

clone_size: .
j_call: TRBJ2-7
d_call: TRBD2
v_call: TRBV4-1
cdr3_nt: TGCGCCAGCAGCCGGACCGAACCAACTAGCGGGAGTGTCTACGAGCAGTACTTC
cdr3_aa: CASSRTEPTSGSVYEQYF

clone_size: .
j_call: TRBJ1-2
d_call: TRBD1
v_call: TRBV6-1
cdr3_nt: TGTGCCAGGATGGGACAGAGCTATGGCTACACCTTC
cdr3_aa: CARMGQSYGYTF

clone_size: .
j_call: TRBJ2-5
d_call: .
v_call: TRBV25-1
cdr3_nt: TGTGCCAGCAGTGAAGGTTGGGGGTCGGAGACCCAGTACTTC
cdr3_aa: CASSEGWGSETQYF

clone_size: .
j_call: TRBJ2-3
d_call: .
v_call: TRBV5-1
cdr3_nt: TGCGCCAGCAGCTTGGCGGGATTGACAGATACGCAGTATTTT
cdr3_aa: CASSLAGLTDTQYF

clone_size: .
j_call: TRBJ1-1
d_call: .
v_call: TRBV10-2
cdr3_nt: TGCGCCAGCAGTGAGGAGGGAGACACTGAAGCTTTCTTT
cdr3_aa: CASSEEGDTEAFF

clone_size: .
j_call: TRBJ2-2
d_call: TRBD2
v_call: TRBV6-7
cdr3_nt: TGTGCCAGCAGTTACTCGATCTGCGGGAGGGCGGACACCGGGGAGCTGTTTTTT
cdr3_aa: CASSYSICGRADTGELFF

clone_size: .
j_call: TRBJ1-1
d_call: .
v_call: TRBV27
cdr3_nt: TGTGCCAGCAGTCGCTTGGACAGGAACACTGAAGCTTTCTTT
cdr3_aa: CASSRLDRNTEAFF

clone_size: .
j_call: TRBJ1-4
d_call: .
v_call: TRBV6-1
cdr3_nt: TGTGCTATCCGGGGAGGAGAAAAACTGTTTTTT
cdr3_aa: CAIRGGEKLFF

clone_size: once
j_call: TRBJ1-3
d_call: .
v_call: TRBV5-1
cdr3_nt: TGCGCCAGCAGCTTCGGAGCCTCTGGAAACACCATATATTTT
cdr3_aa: CASSFGASGNTIYF

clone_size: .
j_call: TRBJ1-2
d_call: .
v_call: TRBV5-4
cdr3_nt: TGTGCCAGCAGCGTAATGGAGAGGGGGTATGGCTACACCTTC
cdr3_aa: CASSVMERGYGYTF

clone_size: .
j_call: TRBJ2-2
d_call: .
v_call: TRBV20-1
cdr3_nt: TGCAGTGCTAGAAGGACCGGGGAGCTGCTTTTT
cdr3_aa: CSARRTGELLF

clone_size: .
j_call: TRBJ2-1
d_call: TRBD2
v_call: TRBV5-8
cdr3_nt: TGTGCCAGCAGCCCGGTTGTCCTAGCGGCTTCCTACAATGAGCAGTTCTTC
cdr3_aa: CASSPVVLAASYNEQFF

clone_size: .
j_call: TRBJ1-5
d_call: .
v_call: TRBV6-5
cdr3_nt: TGTGCCAGCGGACATCAGCCCCAGCATTTT
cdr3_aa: CASGHQPQHF

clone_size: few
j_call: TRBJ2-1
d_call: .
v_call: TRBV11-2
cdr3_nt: TGTGCCAGCAGCCTACAGAGAGGGTACGGCGATGAGCAGTTCTTC
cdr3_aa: CASSLQRGYGDEQFF

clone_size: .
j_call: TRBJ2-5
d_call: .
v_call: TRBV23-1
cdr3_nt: TGCGCCAGCAACAGCCCCGGGAAGACCCAGTACTTC
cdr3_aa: CASNSPGKTQYF

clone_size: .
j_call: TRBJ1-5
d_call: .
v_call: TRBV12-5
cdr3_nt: TGTGCTAGTGGTTCCAGGGGCAATCAGCCCCAGCATTTT
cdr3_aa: CASGSRGNQPQHF

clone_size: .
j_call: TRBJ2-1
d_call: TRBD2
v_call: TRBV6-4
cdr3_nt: TGTGCCAGCAGTGCCCTAGCGGGGGTCCCCAATGAGCAGTTCTTC
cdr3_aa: CASSALAGVPNEQFF

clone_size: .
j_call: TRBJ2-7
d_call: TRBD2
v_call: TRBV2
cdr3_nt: TGTGCCAGCAGTGGAGGGCTAGCGGGAGCCGAGCAGTACTTC
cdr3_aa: CASSGGLAGAEQYF

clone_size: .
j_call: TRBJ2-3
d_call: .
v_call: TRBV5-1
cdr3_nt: TGCGCCAGCAGCTTGCAGACCCGCGATACGCAGTATTTT
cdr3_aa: CASSLQTRDTQYF

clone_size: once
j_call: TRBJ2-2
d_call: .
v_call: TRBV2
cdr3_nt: TGTGCCAGCAGTGAACGGGTCCGGAACACCGGGGAGCTGTTTTTT
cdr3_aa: CASSERVRNTGELFF

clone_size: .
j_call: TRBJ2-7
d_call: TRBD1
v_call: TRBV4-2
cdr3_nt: TGTGCCAGCAGCCAAGTTCTTCGGACAGGGATCTCCCACGAGCAGTACTTC
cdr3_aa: CASSQVLRTGISHEQYF

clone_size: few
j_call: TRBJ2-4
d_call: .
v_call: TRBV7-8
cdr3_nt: TGTGCCAGCAGCCTCGGGCTCACCTTAGCCAAAAACATTCAGTACTTC
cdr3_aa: CASSLGLTLAKNIQYF

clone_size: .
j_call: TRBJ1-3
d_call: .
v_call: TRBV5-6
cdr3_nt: TGTGCCAGCGGGCCGGGACAACAAAACTCTGGAAACACCATATATTTT
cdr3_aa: CASGPGQQNSGNTIYF

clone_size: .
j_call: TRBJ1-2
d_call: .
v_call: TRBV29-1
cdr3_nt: TGCAGCGTTGTAAGCCCCGGAGGCTACACCTTC
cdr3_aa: CSVVSPGGYTF

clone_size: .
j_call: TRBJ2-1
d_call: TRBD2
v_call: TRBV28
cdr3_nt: TGTGCCAGTCTAGCGGGAGTCAACAATGAGCAGTTCTTC
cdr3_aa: CASLAGVNNEQFF

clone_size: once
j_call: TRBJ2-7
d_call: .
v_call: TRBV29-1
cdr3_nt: TGCAGCGTTGGGTGGCGGGACCCCTACGAGCAGTACTTC
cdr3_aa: CSVGWRDPYEQYF

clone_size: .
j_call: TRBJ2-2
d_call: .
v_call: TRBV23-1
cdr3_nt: TGCGCCAGCAACCCCAGGGGACAAGCGACCACCGGGGAGCTGTTTTTT
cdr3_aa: CASNPRGQATTGELFF

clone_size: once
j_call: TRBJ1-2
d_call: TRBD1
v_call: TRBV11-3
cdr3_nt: TGTGCCAGCAGCCCGGGACAGGGGAAGGGCTATGGCTACACCTTC
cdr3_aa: CASSPGQGKGYGYTF

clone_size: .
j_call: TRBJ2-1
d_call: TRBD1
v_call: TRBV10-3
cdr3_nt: TGTGCCATCAGCCCGGGACAGACCAATGAGCAGTTCTTC
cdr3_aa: CAISPGQTNEQFF

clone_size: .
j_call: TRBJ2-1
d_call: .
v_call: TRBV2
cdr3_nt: TGTGCCAGCAAACCGGGAGAAGGGGTCAATGAGCAGTTCTTC
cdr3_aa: CASKPGEGVNEQFF

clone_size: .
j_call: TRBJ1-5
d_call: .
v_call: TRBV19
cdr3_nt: TGTGCCAGTAGTGGGTTGGGCGCCAATCAGCCCCAGCATTTT
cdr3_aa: CASSGLGANQPQHF

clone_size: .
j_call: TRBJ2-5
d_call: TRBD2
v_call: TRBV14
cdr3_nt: TGTGCCAGCAGCCAGACTAGCTACACTGGGGGAGAGACCCAGTACTTC
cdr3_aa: CASSQTSYTGGETQYF

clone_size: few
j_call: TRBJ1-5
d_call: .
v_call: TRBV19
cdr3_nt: TGTGCCAGTAGCCTCAGCTACTCTCAGCCCCAGCATTTT
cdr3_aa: CASSLSYSQPQHF

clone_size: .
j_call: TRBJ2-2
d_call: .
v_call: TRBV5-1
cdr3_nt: TGCGCCAGCAGGTACAGGGACACCGGGGAGCTGTTTTTT
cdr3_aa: CASRYRDTGELFF

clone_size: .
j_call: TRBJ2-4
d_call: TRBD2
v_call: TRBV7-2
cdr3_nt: TGTGCCAGCAGCCCGGGACTAGCGGGCCTCTCTTCCAAAAACATTCAGTACTTC
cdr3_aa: CASSPGLAGLSSKNIQYF

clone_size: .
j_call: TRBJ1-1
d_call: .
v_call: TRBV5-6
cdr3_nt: TGTGCCAGCAGCCTCTTTACAGGCTCTGAAGCTTTCTTT
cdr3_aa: CASSLFTGSEAFF

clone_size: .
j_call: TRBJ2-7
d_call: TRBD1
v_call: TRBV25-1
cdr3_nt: TGTGCCAGCAGTGAAGCAGGGGGCTTCGGCGAGCAGTACTTC
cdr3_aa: CASSEAGGFGEQYF

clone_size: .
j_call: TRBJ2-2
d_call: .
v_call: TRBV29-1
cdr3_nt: TGCAGCGTGGGCTCAAACACCGGGGAGCTGTTTTTT
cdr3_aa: CSVGSNTGELFF

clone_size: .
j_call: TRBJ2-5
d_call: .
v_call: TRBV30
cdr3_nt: TGTGCCTGGAGGACCGCGGGCCTTGGGGTGACCCAGTACTTC
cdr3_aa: CAWRTAGLGVTQYF

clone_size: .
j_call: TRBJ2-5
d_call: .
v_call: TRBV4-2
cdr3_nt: TGTGCCAGCAGCCAAACGGGACGGACCCAAGAGACCCAGTACTTC
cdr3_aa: CASSQTGRTQETQYF

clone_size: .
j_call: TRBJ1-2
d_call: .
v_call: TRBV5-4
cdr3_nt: TGTGCCAGCAGCCCCCGCGGGGCAGGGCAGGGCGGCTACACCTTC
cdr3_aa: CASSPRGAGQGGYTF

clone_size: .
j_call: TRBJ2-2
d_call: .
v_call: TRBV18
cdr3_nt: TGTGCCAGCTCACCTTTGGGGCTTAACACCGGGGAGCTGTTTTTT
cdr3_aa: CASSPLGLNTGELFF

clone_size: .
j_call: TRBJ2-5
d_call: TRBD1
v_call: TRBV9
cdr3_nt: TGTGCCAGCAGCGCGGCGACGGGACAGGGCTACCAAGAGACCCAGTACTTC
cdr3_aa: CASSAATGQGYQETQYF

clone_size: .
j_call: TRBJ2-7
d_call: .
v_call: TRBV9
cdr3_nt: TGTGCCAGCAGCGAACGGACTGACGGCGAGCAGTACTTC
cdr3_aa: CASSERTDGEQYF

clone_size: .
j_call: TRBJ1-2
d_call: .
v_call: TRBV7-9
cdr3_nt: TGTGCCAGCAGCTTTGTGACAGCTAACTATGGCTACACCTTC
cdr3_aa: CASSFVTANYGYTF